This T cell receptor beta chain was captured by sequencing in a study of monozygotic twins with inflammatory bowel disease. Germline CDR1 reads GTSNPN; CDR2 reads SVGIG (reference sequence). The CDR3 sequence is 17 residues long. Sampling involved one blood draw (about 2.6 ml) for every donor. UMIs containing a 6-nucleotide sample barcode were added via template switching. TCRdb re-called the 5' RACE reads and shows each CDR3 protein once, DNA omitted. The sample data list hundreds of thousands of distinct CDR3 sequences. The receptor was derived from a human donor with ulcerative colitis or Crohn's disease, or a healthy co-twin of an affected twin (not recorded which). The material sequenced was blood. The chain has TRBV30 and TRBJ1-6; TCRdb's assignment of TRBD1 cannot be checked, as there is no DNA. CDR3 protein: CAWRRGRISSYNSPLHF.